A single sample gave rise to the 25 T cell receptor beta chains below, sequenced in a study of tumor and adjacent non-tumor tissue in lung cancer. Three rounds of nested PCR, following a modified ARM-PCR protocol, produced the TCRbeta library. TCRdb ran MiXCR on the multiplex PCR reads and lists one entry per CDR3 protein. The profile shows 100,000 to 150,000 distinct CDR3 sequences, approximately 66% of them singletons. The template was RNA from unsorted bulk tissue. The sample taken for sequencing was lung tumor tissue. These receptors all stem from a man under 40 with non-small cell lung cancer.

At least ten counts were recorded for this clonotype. CDR3 residues: CSVAGSGVFEQFF. The CDR3 region has the DNA TGCAGTGTAGCGGGTAGCGGGGTTTTTGAGCAGTTCTTC. The chain recombines TRBV20-1 with TRBJ2-1, with 8 bases fitting TRBD2. The CDR3 has 13 amino acids. Germline CDR1 DFQATT, CDR2 SNEGSKA (reference sequence). The V gene end was trimmed by 7 bases and the J gene end by 9 bases; junction bases not matched to a gene: 11.

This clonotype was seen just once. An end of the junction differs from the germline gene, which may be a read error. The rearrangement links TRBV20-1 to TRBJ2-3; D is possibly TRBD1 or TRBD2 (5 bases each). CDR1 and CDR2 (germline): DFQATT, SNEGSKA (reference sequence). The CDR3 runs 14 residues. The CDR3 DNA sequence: TGCAGTGCTGGAGAGGGGTCCGGCGCAGATACGCAGTATTTT. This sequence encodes CSAGEGSGADTQYF.

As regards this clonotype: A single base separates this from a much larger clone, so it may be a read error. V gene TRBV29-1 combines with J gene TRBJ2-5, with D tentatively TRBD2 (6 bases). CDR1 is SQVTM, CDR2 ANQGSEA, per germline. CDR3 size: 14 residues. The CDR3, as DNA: TGCGGCGTTGAAAGACTAGTCGTTGCTGAGACCCAGTACTTC. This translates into CGVERLVVAETQYF.

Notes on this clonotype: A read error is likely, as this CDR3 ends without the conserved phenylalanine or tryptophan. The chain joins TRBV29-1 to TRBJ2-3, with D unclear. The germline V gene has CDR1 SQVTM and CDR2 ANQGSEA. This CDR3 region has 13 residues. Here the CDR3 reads CGVDQAKTDTQYS. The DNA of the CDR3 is TGCGGCGTTGATCAGGCGAAAACAGATACGCAGTATTCT.

The CDR3 protein is CAISDSGTGETQYF. CDR3 bases: TGTGCCATCAGTGACAGCGGGACAGGAGAGACCCAGTACTTC. This chain uses TRBV10-3 with TRBJ2-5, with D possibly TRBD1 on 8 matching bases. The CDR3 length is 14 residues. Trimming stripped 3 bases from V and 4 bases from J, with 12 bases between. Per germline, CDR1 ENHRY and CDR2 SYGVKD.

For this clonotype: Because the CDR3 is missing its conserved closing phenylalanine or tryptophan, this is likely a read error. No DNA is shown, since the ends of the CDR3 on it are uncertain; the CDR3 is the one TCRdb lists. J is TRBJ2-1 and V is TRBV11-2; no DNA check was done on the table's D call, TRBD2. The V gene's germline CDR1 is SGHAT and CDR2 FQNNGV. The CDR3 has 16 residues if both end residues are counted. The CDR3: CASSNTGTSVRDEEFI.

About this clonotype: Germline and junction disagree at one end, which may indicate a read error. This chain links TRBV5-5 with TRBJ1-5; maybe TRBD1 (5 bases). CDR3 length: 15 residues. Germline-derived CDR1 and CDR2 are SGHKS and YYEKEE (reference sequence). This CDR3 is CANSRSWGGHQPQHF. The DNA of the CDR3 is TGTGCCAACAGCCGATCATGGGGGGGACATCAGCCCCAGCATTTT. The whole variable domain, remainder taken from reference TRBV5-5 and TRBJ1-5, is DAGVTQSPTHLIKTRGQQVTLRCSPISGHKSVSWYQQVLGQGPQFIFQYYEKEERGRGNFPDRFSARQFPNYSSELNVNALLLGDSALYLCANSRSWGGHQPQHFGDGTRLSIL.

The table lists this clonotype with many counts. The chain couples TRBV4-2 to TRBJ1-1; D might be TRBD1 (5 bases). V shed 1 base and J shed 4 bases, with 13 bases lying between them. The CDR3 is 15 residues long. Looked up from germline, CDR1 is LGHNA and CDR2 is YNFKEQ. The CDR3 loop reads CASSQGPGWGTEAFF. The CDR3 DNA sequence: TGTGCCAGCAGCCAAGGTCCAGGGTGGGGCACTGAAGCTTTCTTT.

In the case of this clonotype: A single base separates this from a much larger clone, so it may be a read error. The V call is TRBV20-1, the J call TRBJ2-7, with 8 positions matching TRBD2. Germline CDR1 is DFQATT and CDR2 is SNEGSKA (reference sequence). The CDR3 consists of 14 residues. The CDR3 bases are TGCAGTGCAATACGGGAGGGACCGTACTACGACCAGTACTTC. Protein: CSAIREGPYYDQYF.

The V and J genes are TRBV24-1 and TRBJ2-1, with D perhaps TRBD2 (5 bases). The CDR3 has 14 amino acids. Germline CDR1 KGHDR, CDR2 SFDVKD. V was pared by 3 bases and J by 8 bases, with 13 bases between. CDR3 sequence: CATSDTAGLDEQFF. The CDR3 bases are TGTGCCACCAGTGATACCGCGGGCTTAGATGAGCAGTTCTTC.

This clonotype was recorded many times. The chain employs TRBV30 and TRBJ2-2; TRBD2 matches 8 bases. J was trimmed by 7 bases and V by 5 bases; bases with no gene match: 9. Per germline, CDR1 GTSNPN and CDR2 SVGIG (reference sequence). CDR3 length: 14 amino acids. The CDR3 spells CAWSRGGHRGELFF. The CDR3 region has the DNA TGTGCCTGGTCCCGGGGGGGCCATCGCGGGGAGCTGTTTTTT.

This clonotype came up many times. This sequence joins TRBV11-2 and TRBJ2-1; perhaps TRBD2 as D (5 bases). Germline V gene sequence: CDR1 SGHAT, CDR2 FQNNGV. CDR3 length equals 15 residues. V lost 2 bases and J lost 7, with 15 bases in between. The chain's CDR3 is CASSLRIAMGNEQFF. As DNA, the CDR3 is TGTGCCAGCAGCTTACGGATAGCGATGGGAAATGAGCAGTTCTTC.

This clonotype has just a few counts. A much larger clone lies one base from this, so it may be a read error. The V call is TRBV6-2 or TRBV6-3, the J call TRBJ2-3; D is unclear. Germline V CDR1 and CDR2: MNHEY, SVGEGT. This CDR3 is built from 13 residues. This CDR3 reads CASSYSGLDMQYF. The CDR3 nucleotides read TGTGCCAGCAGTTACTCGGGCTTGGATATGCAGTATTTT.

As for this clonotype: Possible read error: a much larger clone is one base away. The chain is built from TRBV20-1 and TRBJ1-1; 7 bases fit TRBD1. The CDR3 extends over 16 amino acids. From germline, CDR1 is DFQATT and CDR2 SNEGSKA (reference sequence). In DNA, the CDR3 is TGCAGACCTCAGATCGGGACAGAATGGGCGAACACTGAAGCTTTCTTT. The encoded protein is CRPQIGTEWANTEAFF.

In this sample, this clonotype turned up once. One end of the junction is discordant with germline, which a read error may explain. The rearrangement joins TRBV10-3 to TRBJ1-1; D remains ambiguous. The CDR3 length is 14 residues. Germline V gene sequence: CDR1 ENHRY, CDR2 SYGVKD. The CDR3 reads CTISESGRNTEAFF. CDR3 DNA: TGTACCATCAGTGAGTCGGGGAGGAACACTGAGGCTTTCTTT.

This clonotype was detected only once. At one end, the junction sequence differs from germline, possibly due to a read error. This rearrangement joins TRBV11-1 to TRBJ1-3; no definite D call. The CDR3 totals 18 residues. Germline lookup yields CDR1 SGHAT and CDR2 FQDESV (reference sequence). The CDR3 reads CASGSRSGIGGSGNTTYF. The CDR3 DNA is TGTGCCAGCGGCTCCCGTTCCGGTATCGGAGGATCTGGAAACACCACATATTTT. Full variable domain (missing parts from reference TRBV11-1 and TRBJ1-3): EAEVAQSPRYKITEKSQAVAFWCDPISGHATLYWYRQILGQGPELLVQFQDESVVDDSQLPKDRFSAERLKGVDSTLKIQPAELGDSAMYLCASGSRSGIGGSGNTTYFGEGSWLTVV.

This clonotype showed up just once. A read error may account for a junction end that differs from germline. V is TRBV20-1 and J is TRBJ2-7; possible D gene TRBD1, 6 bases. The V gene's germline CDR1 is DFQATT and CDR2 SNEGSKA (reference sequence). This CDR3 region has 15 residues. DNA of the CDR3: TGCAGTGGCCTACGACATGAGCAGGGGCACTACGAGCAGCACTTC. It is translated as CSGLRHEQGHYEQHF.

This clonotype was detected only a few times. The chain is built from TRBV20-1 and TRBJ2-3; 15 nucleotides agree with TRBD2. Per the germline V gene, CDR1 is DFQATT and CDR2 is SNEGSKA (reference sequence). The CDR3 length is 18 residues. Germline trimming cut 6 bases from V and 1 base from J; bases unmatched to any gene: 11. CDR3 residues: CSAPGLAGGWVGTDTQYF. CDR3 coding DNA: TGCAGTGCCCCCGGACTAGCGGGGGGGTGGGTCGGCACAGATACGCAGTATTTT.

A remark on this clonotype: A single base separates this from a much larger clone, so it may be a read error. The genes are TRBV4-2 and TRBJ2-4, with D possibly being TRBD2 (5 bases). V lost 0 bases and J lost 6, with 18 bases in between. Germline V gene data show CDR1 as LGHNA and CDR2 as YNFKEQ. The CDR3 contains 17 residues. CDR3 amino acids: CASSQEGSGPRRNIQYF. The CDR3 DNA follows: TGTGCCAGCAGCCAAGAAGGAAGCGGCCCCAGGAGAAACATTCAGTACTTC.

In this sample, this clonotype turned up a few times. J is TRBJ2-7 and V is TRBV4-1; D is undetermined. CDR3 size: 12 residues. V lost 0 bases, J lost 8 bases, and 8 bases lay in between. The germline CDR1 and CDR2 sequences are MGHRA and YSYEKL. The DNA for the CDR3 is TGCGCCAGCAGCCAAGATTTTGTCAAGCAGTACTTC. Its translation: CASSQDFVKQYF.

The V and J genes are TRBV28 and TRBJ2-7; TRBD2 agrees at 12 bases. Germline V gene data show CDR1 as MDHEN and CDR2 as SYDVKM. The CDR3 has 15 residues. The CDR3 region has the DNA TGTACCAACAGCCGTGGACTAGCGGGAACCTACGAGCAGTACTTC. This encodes CTNSRGLAGTYEQYF.

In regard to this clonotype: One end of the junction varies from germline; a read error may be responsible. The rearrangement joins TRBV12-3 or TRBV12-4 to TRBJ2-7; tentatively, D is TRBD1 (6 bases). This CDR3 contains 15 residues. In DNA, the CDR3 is TGTGCCAGCAGTTTTATCGGGACACCCTCCTACAAGCAGTACTTC. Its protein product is CASSFIGTPSYKQYF.

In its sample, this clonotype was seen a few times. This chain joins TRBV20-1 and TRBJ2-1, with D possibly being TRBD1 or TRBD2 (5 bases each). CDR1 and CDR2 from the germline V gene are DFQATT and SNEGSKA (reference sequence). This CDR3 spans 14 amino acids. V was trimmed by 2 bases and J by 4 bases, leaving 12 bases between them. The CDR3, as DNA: TGCAGTGCTAGACAACAGAGGGGATACAATGAGCAGTTCTTC. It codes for CSARQQRGYNEQFF.

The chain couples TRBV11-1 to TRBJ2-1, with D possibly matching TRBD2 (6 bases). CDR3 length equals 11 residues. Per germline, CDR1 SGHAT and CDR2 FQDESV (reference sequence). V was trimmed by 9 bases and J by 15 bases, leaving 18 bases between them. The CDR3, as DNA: TGTGCCAGTATCAATTCGGGGGTAACGTTCTTC. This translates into CASINSGVTFF. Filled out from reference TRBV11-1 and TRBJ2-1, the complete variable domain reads EAEVAQSPRYKITEKSQAVAFWCDPISGHATLYWYRQILGQGPELLVQFQDESVVDDSQLPKDRFSAERLKGVDSTLKIQPAELGDSAMYLCASINSGVTFFGPGTRLTVL.

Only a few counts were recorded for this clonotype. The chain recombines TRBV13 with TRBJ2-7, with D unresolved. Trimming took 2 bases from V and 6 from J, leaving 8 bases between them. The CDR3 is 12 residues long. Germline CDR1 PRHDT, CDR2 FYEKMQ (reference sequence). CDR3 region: CASSLWPGEQYF. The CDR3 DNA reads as TGTGCCAGCAGCTTATGGCCAGGCGAGCAGTACTTC. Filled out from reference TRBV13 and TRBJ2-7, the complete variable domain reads AAGVIQSPRHLIKEKRETATLKCYPIPRHDTVYWYQQGPGQDPQFLISFYEKMQSDKGSIPDRFSAQQFSDYHSELNMSSLELGDSALYFCASSLWPGEQYFGPGTRLTVT.